The rows below give T cell receptor beta chains drawn from one sample of a study of cytomegalovirus exposure and HLA in healthy donors. TCRdb's table, derived via immunoSEQ multiplex PCR, lists solely in-frame clones and lacks some. The sample comprises about 90,000 clones, around 90% of which are singletons, and roughly 2.2% rests with the top ten. Sequencing was done on a sample of PBMCs. Every receptor here comes from a young man in good health and CMV-seronegative. Both conserved end residues are part of each CDR3. The order of the fields is CDR3 DNA, CDR3 protein, clone size, CDR3 length, V gene, D gene, J gene. D genes are given only for firm matches. Clone size is not always given. Where it is, it says once, few, many or a class for expanded clones.

DNA: TGTGCCAGCTCAACCCCTACCCGCGTCGGTGGCTACACCTTC
CDR3: CASSTPTRVGGYTF
size: NA
length: 14
V: TRBV28
D: NA
J: TRBJ1-2

DNA: TGTGCCAGCAGCTCACCCGGGACTTTCTCCTACGAGCAGTACTTC
CDR3: CASSSPGTFSYEQYF
size: NA
length: 15
V: TRBV5-6
D: NA
J: TRBJ2-7

DNA: TGTGCCAGCAGTTACGCGGAATTGGGTACGCAGTATTTT
CDR3: CASSYAELGTQYF
size: NA
length: 13
V: TRBV6-5
D: NA
J: TRBJ2-3

DNA: TGTGCCAGCAGCGTTTGGGGGGGGACTAGAGTTGGGGGCACAGATACGCAGTATTTT
CDR3: CASSVWGGTRVGGTDTQYF
size: NA
length: 19
V: TRBV9
D: TRBD2
J: TRBJ2-3

DNA: TGTGCCAGCAGTTTGGTTGGCACCTCCTACAATGAGCAGTTCTTC
CDR3: CASSLVGTSYNEQFF
size: few
length: 15
V: TRBV28
D: NA
J: TRBJ2-1

DNA: TGTGCCAGCAGCAAGGAACAGTCCTATGGCTACACCTTC
CDR3: CASSKEQSYGYTF
size: NA
length: 13
V: TRBV2
D: NA
J: TRBJ1-2

DNA: TGTGCCAGCAGTGAGAGTGGAGGTCGGGCTCGTCTATACAATGAGCAGTTCTTC
CDR3: CASSESGGRARLYNEQFF
size: once
length: 18
V: TRBV2
D: NA
J: TRBJ2-1

DNA: TGTGCCAGCAGCCCCCGGGGTCTGGGCTCCTACGAGCAGTACTTC
CDR3: CASSPRGLGSYEQYF
size: NA
length: 15
V: TRBV7-2
D: NA
J: TRBJ2-7

DNA: TGTGCCAGCTCACCACCCGGGCTAGCGGGAGCGGCCGGGGAGCTGTTTTTT
CDR3: CASSPPGLAGAAGELFF
size: NA
length: 17
V: TRBV18
D: TRBD2
J: TRBJ2-2

DNA: TGTGCCAGCTCATCATCACAGGGGCCGAGCAATCAGCCCCAGCATTTT
CDR3: CASSSSQGPSNQPQHF
size: NA
length: 16
V: TRBV18
D: TRBD1
J: TRBJ1-5

DNA: TGTGCCAGCAGCCCCGGGACTAGCTCCCCTGTAGGGGAGCAGTACTTC
CDR3: CASSPGTSSPVGEQYF
size: NA
length: 16
V: TRBV7-8
D: TRBD2
J: TRBJ2-5

DNA: TGTGCCATCAGCGTTAGCGGGAAACGCTACGAGCAGTACTTC
CDR3: CAISVSGKRYEQYF
size: NA
length: 14
V: TRBV10-3
D: TRBD2
J: TRBJ2-7

DNA: TGTGCCAGCAGCTTGTGGGGGGGCCTTAGCACAGATACGCAGTATTTT
CDR3: CASSLWGGLSTDTQYF
size: NA
length: 16
V: TRBV5-8
D: NA
J: TRBJ2-3

DNA: TGTGCCAGCAGTAAAAAGAGACAGGGGACGAATGAGCAGTTCTTC
CDR3: CASSKKRQGTNEQFF
size: NA
length: 15
V: TRBV6-6
D: TRBD1
J: TRBJ2-1

DNA: TGTGCCAGCAGCTTCACTAGCGGGAGATCTGCGGATGAGCAGTTCTTC
CDR3: CASSFTSGRSADEQFF
size: NA
length: 16
V: TRBV7-9
D: TRBD2
J: TRBJ2-1

DNA: TGTGTCAGAAGCCCAAAAGACGGGGGGGAGGGTAGCAATCAGCCCCAGCATTTT
CDR3: CVRSPKDGGEGSNQPQHF
size: NA
length: 18
V: TRBV7-5
D: NA
J: TRBJ1-5

DNA: TGTGCCAGCCGACAGGGGGTAAATCAGCCCCAGCATTTT
CDR3: CASRQGVNQPQHF
size: NA
length: 13
V: TRBV27
D: TRBD1
J: TRBJ1-5

DNA: TGTGCCAGCAGTCAGGGGGCCGGGGAGCTGTTTTTT
CDR3: CASSQGAGELFF
size: NA
length: 12
V: TRBV7-9
D: TRBD1
J: TRBJ2-2

DNA: TGTGCCAGCAGTTACTCAGGCGAAGCGTATGGCTACACCTTC
CDR3: CASSYSGEAYGYTF
size: NA
length: 14
V: TRBV6-5
D: NA
J: TRBJ1-2

DNA: TGTGCCAGCAGCTTGGATTCCCAGAAAGCTTTCTTT
CDR3: CASSLDSQKAFF
size: NA
length: 12
V: TRBV5-4
D: NA
J: TRBJ1-1

DNA: TGTGCCAGCAGCCAAGAATTGGACAGGGTATCCGCAGCTGAAGCTTTCTTT
CDR3: CASSQELDRVSAAEAFF
size: NA
length: 17
V: TRBV4-2
D: TRBD1
J: TRBJ1-1